This T cell receptor beta chain was obtained from a study of control samples from healthy donors and cancer patients. Generated by immunoSEQ multiplex PCR, the TCRdb table keeps only in-frame clones and is missing some. The table has some 120,000 clones, around 87% seen once. Trimming stripped 6 bases from V and 3 bases from J, with 11 bases between. The CDR3 runs to 13 residues. This clone was seen once. Sequencing was done on a sample of PBMCs. This chain joins TRBV12-3 or TRBV12-4 and TRBJ1-2; unclear D gene. The sequence was obtained from a woman aged 45-65 years with colorectal cancer. CDR3 amino acids: CASRPNTHYGYTF. CDR3 nucleotides: TGTGCCAGCAGGCCTAACACCCACTATGGCTACACCTTC.